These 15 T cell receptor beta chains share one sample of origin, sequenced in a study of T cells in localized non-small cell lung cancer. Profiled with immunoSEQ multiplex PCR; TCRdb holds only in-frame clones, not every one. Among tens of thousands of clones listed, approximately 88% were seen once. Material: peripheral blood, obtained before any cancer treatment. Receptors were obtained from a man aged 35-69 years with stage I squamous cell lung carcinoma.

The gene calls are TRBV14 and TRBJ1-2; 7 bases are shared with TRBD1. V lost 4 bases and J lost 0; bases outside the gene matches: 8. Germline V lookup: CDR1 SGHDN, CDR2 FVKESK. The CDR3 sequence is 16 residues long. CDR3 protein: CASSLLGQAANYGYTF. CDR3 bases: TGTGCCAGCAGCCTTCTCGGACAGGCCGCTAACTATGGCTACACCTTC.

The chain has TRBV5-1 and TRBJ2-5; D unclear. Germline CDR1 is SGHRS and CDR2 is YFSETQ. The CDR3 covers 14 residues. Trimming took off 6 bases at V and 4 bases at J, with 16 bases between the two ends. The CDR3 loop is CASTRVAVVETQYF. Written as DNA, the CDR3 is TGCGCCAGCACGCGAGTGGCGGTCGTAGAGACCCAGTACTTC.

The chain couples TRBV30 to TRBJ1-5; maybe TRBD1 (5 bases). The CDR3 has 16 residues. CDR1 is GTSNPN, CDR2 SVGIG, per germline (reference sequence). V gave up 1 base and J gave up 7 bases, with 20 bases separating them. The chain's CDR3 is CAWSERVRVGNQPQHF. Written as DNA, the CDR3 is TGTGCCTGGAGTGAAAGGGTCAGGGTGGGGAACCAGCCCCAGCATTTT.

This CDR3 is CASTRDQQGNQPQHF. The CDR3 DNA is TGTGCCAGCACCAGAGACCAGCAAGGGAATCAGCCCCAGCATTTT. The rearrangement joins TRBV2 to TRBJ1-5; D is ambiguous. There are 15 residues in the CDR3. The V end was cut by 7 bases, the J end by 4 bases, with 17 bases between. Germline CDR1 reads SNHLY; CDR2 reads FYNNEI.

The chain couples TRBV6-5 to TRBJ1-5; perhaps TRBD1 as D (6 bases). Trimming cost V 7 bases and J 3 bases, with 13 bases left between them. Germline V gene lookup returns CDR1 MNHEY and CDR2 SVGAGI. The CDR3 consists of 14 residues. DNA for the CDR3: TGTGCCAGCACCAAAAGGGGGGACAATCAGCCCCAGCATTTT. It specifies CASTKRGDNQPQHF.

The CDR3 protein is CASSFGQGNTEAFF. In DNA form, the CDR3 reads TGTGCCAGCTCATTCGGACAGGGGAACACTGAAGCTTTCTTT. The chain combines TRBV9 with TRBJ1-1; TRBD1 aligns across 8 bases. The length of the CDR3 is 14 residues. Germline lookup yields CDR1 SGDLS and CDR2 YYNGEE. V gave up 7 bases and J gave up 1 base; unmatched junction bases: 6.

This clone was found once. CDR3 coding DNA: TGTGCCAGCAGACAGAGTCCGGGACAGGGGTACGGGGAGCTGTTTTTT. Its protein is CASRQSPGQGYGELFF. The chain has TRBV7-9 and TRBJ2-2, with 10 bases matching TRBD1. The germline CDR1 and CDR2 sequences are SEHNR and FQNEAQ (reference sequence). V was clipped by 6 bases and J by 7 bases; unmatched bases: 11. The CDR3 consists of 16 residues.

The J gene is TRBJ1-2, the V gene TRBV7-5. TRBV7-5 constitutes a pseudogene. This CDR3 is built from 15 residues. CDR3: CASSLGRMGGYGYTF. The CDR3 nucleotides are TGTGCCAGCAGCTTAGGGCGTATGGGGGGCTATGGCTACACCTTC.

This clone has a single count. The CDR3 sequence is CATSSPGRYYGYTF. CDR3 bases: TGTGCCACCAGCAGCCCGGGGCGATACTATGGCTACACCTTC. The rearrangement uses TRBV15 and TRBJ1-2; D perhaps matches TRBD1 (5 bases). CDR3 length: 14 amino acids. Per germline, CDR1 LNHNV and CDR2 YYDKDF (reference sequence). The germline V and J ends were trimmed by 3 bases and 3 bases, with 11 bases remaining between them.

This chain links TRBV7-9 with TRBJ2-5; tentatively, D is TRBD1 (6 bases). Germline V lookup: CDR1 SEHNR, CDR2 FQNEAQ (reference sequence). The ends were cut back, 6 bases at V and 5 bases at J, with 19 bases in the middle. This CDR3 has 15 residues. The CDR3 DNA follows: TGTGCCAGCAGTACCATTGACACAGGGACGGAGACCCAGTACTTC. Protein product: CASSTIDTGTETQYF.

CDR3 nucleotide sequence: TGTGCCTGGAGTCCCCCCCCCGGACAGGGGGCGGGGGGCTACACCTTC. Amino acids: CAWSPPPGQGAGGYTF. V usage is TRBV30 and J usage is TRBJ1-2, with 11 bases that match TRBD1. The germline gives CDR1 GTSNPN, CDR2 SVGIG (reference sequence). Germline trimming cut 2 bases from V and 8 bases from J; bases unmatched to any gene: 13. This CDR3 has 16 amino acids.

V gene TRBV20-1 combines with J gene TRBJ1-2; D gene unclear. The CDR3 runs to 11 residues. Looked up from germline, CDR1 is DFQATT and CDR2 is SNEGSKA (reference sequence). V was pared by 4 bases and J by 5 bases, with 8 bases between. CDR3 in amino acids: CSANREYGYTF. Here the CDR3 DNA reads TGCAGTGCTAACCGAGAGTATGGCTACACCTTC.

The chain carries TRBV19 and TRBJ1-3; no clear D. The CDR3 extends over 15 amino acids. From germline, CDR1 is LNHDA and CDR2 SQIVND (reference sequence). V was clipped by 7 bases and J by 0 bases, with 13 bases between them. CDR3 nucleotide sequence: TGTGCCAGTAACGCGGCTCCCTACTCTGGAAACACCATATATTTT. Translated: CASNAAPYSGNTIYF.

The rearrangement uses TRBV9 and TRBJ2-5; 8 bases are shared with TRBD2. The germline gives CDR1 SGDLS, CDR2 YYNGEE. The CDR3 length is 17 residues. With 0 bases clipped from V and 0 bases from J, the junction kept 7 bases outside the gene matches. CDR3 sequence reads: CASSVGSSGGYQETQYF. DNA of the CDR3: TGTGCCAGCAGCGTAGGTTCCAGCGGGGGATACCAAGAGACCCAGTACTTC.

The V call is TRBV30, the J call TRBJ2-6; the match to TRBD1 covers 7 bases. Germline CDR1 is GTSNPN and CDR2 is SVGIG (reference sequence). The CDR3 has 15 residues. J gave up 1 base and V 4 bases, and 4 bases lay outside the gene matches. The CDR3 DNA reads TGTGCCTGGACCCCGGACAGGTCTGGGGCCAACGTCCTGACTTTC. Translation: CAWTPDRSGANVLTF.